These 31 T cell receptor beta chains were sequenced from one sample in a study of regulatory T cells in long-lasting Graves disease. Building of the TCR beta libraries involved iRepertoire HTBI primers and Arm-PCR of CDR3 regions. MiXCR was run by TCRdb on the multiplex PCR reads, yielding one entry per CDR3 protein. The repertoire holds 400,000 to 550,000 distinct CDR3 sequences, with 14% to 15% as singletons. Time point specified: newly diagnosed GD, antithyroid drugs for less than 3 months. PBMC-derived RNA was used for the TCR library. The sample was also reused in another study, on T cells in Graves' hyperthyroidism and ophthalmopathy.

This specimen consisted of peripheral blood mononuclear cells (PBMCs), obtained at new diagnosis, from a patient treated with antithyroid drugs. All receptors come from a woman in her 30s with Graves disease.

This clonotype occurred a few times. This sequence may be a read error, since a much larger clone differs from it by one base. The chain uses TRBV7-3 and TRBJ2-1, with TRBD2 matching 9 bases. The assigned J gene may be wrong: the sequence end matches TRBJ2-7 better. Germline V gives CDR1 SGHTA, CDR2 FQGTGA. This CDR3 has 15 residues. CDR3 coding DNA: TGTGCCAGCAGCTTTACGACTAGCGGTAACAATGAGCAGTACTTC. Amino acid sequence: CASSFTTSGNNEQYF.

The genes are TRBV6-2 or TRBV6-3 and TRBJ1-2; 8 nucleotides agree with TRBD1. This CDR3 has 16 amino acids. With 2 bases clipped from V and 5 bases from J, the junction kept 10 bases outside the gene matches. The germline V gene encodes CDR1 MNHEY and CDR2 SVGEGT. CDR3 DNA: TGTGCCAGCAGTTACGCAGGGGGCTCTCCTGGGTATGGCTACACCTTC. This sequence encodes CASSYAGGSPGYGYTF.

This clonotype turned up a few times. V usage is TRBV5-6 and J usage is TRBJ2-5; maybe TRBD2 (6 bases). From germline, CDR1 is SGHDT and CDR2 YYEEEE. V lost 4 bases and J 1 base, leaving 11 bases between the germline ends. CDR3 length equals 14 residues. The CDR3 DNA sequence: TGTGCCAGCAGCGCCGGGGAGGCCCAAGAGACCCAGTACTTC. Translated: CASSAGEAQETQYF.

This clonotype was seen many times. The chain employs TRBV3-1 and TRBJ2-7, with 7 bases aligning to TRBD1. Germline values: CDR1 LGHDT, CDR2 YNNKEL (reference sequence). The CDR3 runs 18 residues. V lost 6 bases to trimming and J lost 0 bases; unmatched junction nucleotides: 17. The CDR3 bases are TGTGCCAGCAGTCACTCCCATCGACAGGGTCGGGCCTCCTACGAGCAGTACTTC. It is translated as CASSHSHRQGRASYEQYF.

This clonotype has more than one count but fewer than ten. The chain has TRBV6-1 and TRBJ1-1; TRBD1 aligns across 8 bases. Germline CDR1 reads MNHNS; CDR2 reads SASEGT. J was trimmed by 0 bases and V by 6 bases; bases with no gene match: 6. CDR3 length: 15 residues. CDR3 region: CASRPDRALNTEAFF. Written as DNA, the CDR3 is TGTGCCAGCAGGCCGGACAGGGCTCTGAACACTGAAGCTTTCTTT.

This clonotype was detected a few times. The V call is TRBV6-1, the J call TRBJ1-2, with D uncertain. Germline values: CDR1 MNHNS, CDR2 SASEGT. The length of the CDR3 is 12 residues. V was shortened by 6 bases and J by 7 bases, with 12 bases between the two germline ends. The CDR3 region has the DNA TGTGCCAGCAGCCCGACCAAAGCTGGCTACACCTTC. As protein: CASSPTKAGYTF.

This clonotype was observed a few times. Here the CDR3 reads CATSDWRGVGNTIYF. The CDR3 coding sequence is TGTGCCACCAGTGATTGGCGGGGGGTCGGAAACACCATATATTTT. V is TRBV24-1 and J is TRBJ1-3; the D gene is possibly TRBD1 (5 bases). Looked up from germline, CDR1 is KGHDR and CDR2 is SFDVKD. V was cut by 2 bases and J by 4 bases, with 11 bases left in between. This CDR3 comprises 15 residues.

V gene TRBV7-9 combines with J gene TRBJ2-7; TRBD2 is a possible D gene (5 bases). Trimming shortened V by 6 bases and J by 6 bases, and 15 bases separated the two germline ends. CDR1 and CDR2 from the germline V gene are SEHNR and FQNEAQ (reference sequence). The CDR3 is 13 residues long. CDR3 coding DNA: TGTGCCAGCAGTATAGGACTCATTCCCGAGCAGTACTTC. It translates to CASSIGLIPEQYF.

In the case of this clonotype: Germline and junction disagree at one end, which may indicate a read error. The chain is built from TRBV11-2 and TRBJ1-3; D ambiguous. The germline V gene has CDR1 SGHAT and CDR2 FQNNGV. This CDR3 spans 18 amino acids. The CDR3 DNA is TGCGCCAGCAGCGAGGGAACCACGGGCAGGCTTTCTGGAAACACCATATATTTT. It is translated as CASSEGTTGRLSGNTIYF.

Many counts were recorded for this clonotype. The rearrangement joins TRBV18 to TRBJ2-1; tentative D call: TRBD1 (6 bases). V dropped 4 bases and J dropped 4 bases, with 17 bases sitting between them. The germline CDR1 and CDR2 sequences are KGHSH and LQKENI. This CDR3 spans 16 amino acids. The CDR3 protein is CASSLSQVRGYNEQFF. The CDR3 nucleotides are TGTGCCAGCTCACTCTCTCAAGTCAGGGGATACAATGAGCAGTTCTTC.

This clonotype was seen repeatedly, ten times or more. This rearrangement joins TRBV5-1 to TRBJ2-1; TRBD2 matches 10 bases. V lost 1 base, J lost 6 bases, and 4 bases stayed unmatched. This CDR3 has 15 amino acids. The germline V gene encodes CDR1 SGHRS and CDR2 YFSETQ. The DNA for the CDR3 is TGCGCCAGCAGCTTGTCGAGCGGGAGGGCCAATGAGCAGTTCTTC. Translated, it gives CASSLSSGRANEQFF.

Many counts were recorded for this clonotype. This CDR3 is CASSPRLAEETQYF. The CDR3, as DNA: TGCGCCAGCAGCCCAAGATTAGCCGAAGAGACCCAGTACTTC. The J gene is TRBJ2-5, the V gene TRBV4-1; D not resolved. Germline V gene lookup returns CDR1 MGHRA and CDR2 YSYEKL. Trimming cost V 4 bases and J 3 bases, with 12 bases left between them. The CDR3 has 14 residues.

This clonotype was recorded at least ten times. CDR3: CASSLLRGLETGELFF. The CDR3 DNA reads as TGTGCCAGCAGTTTACTTCGGGGATTGGAGACCGGGGAGCTGTTTTTT. The V call is TRBV12-3 or TRBV12-4, the J call TRBJ2-2, with a tentative D call TRBD2 (5 bases). The germline V and J ends were trimmed by 2 bases and 5 bases, with 15 bases remaining between them. There are 16 residues in the CDR3.

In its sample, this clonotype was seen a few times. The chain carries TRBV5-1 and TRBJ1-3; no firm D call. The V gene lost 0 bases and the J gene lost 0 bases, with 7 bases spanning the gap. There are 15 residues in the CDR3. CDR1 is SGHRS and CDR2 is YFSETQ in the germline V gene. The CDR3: CASSLVGDSGNTIYF. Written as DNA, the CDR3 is TGCGCCAGCAGCTTGGTAGGAGACTCTGGAAACACCATATATTTT.

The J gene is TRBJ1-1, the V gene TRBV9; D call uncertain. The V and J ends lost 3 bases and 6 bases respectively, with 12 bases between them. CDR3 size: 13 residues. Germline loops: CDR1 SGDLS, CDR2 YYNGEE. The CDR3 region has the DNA TGTGCCAGCAGCGCACTATCCGCTTCTGAAGCTTTCTTT. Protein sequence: CASSALSASEAFF.

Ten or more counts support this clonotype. The CDR3 region is CSVEDRDRGYEQYF. The CDR3 bases are TGCAGCGTTGAAGACCGGGACAGGGGTTACGAGCAGTACTTC. The genes are TRBV29-1 and TRBJ2-7, with 10 bases fitting TRBD1. V lost 0 bases, J lost 4 bases, and 3 bases stayed unmatched. Germline assignment: CDR1 SQVTM and CDR2 ANQGSEA. CDR3 size: 14 residues.

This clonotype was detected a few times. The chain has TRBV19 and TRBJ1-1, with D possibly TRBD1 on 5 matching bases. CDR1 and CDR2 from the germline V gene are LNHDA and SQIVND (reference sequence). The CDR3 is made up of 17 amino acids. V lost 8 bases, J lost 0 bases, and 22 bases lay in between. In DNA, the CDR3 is TGTGCCAGTGAAACCCCCCTAAGACAGACAATGAACACTGAAGCTTTCTTT. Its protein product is CASETPLRQTMNTEAFF.

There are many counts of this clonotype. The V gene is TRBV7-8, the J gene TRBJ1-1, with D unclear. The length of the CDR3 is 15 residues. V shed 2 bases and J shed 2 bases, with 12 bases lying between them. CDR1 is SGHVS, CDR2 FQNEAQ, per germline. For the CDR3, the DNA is TGTGCCAGCAGCTTAATGGGAGTGAGAAACACTGAAGCTTTCTTT. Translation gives CASSLMGVRNTEAFF.

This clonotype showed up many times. The CDR3 nucleotides read TGTGCCAGCAGTGAATGGCCCAGCGGGAATTACGAGCAGTACTTC. This sequence encodes CASSEWPSGNYEQYF. This chain uses TRBV6-1 with TRBJ2-7; TRBD2 agrees at 7 bases. CDR1 is MNHNS, CDR2 SASEGT, per germline. V shed 2 bases and J 4 bases; nucleotides not matched to a gene: 8. The CDR3 extends over 15 amino acids.

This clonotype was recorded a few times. The chain's CDR3 is CASSPELTGELFF. In DNA, the CDR3 is TGTGCCAGTAGCCCCGAGTTAACCGGGGAGCTGTTTTTT. The chain uses TRBV19 and TRBJ2-2; the D is unclear. This CDR3 comprises 13 residues. V was shortened by 6 bases and J by 5 bases, with 10 bases between the two germline ends. Germline CDR1 is LNHDA and CDR2 is SQIVND (reference sequence).

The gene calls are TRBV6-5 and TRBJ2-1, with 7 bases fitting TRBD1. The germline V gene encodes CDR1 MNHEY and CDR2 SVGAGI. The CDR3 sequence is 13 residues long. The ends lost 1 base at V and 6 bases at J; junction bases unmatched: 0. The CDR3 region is CASSYYRGNEQFF. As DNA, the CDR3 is TGTGCCAGCAGTTACTACAGGGGCAATGAGCAGTTCTTC.

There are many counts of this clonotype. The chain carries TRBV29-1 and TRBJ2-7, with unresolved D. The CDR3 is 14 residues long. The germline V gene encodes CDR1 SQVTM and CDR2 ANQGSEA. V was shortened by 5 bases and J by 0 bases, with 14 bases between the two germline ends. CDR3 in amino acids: CSVLTRRVSYEQYF. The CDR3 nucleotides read TGCAGCGTTCTGACGAGACGGGTCTCCTACGAGCAGTACTTC.

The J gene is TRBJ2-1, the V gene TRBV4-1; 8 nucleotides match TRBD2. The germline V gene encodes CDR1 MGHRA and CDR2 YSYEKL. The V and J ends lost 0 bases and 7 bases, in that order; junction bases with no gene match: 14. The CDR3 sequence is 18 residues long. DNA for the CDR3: TGCGCCAGCAGCCAAGAAGCGATGGTCGGGAGCGGGAGAAATGAGCAGTTCTTC. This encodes CASSQEAMVGSGRNEQFF.

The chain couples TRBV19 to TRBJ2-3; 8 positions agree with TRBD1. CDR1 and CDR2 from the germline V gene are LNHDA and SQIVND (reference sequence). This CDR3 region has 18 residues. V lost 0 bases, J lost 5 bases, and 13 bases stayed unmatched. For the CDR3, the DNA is TGTGCCAGTAGTATAGACCTCTTAGCAGGGGGCGAAAGAGATACGCAGTATTTT. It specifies CASSIDLLAGGERDTQYF.

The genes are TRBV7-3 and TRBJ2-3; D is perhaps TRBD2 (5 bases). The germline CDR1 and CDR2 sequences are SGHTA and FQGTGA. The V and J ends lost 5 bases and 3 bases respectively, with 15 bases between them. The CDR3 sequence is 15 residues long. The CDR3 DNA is TGTGCCAGCAGCCCTTCAGCGGTGGGGACAGATACGCAGTATTTT. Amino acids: CASSPSAVGTDTQYF.

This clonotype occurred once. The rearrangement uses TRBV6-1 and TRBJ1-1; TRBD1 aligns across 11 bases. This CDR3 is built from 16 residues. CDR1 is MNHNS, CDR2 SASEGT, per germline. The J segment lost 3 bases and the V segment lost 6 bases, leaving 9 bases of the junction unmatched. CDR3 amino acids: CASRRTGGGGDTEAFF. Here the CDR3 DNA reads TGTGCCAGCAGGCGGACAGGGGGCGGAGGGGACACTGAAGCTTTCTTT.

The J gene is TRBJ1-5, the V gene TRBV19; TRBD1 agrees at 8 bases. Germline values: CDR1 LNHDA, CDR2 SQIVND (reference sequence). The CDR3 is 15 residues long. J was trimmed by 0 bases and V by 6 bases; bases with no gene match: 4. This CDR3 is CASRGTGDSNQPQHF. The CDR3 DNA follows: TGTGCCAGTAGGGGGACAGGTGATAGCAATCAGCCCCAGCATTTT.

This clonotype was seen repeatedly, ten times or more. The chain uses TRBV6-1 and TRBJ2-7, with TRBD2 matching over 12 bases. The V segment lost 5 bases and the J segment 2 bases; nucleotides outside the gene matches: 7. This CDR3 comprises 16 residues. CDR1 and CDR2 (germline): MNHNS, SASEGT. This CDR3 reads CASSRTTSGSPYEQYF. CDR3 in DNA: TGTGCCAGCAGTAGGACGACTAGCGGGAGTCCCTACGAGCAGTACTTC.

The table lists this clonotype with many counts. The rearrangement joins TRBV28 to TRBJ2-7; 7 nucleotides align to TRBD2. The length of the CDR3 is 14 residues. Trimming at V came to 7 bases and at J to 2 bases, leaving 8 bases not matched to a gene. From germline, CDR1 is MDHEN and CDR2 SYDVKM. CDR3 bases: TGTGCCAGCACTCTAGCGGCCACAACCTACGAGCAGTACTTC. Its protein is CASTLAATTYEQYF.

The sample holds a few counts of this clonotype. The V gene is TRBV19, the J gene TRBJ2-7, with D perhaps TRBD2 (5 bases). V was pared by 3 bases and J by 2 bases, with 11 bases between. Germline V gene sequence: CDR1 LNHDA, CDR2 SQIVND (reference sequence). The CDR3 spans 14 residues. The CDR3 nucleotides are TGTGCCAGTAGTATGGTCCCGGGAACCTACGAGCAGTACTTC. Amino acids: CASSMVPGTYEQYF.

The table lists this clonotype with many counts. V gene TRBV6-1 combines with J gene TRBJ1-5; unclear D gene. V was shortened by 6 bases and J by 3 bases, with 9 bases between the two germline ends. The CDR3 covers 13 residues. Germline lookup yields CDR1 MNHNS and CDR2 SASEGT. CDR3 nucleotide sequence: TGTGCCAGCAGAAGGCAGGTCAATCAGCCCCAGCATTTT. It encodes CASRRQVNQPQHF.